This passage covers 7 T cell receptor beta chains from one sample sequenced in a study of blood T cell repertoires in COVID-19. Sequenced by immunoSEQ multiplex PCR; TCRdb stores in-frame clones only, minus some. The table includes roughly 320,000 clones, 70% to 90% detected once. The sequencing input was peripheral blood. These receptors all come from a woman between 50 and 59 years old with COVID-19, enrolled during active disease.

The chain employs TRBV5-1 and TRBJ1-5, with 10 positions matching TRBD1. Per the germline V gene, CDR1 is SGHRS and CDR2 is YFSETQ. V lost 4 bases to trimming and J lost 6 bases; unmatched junction nucleotides: 7. This CDR3 has 15 amino acids. The CDR3 is CASSLAGTGAQPQHF. As DNA, the CDR3 is TGCGCCAGCAGCCTTGCCGGGACAGGGGCTCAGCCCCAGCATTTT.

V and J are TRBV5-6 and TRBJ1-1; D is perhaps TRBD1 (6 bases). Trimming left V 3 bases short and J 1 base short, with 7 bases between. The CDR3 extends over 13 amino acids. Germline assignment: CDR1 SGHDT and CDR2 YYEEEE. CDR3 in DNA: TGTGCCAGCAGCTGGACAGCGAACACTGAAGCTTTCTTT. Translated, it gives CASSWTANTEAFF.

This clone was counted once. The chain joins TRBV19 to TRBJ1-2; 8 bases line up with TRBD1. CDR1 is LNHDA, CDR2 SQIVND, per germline (reference sequence). V shed 3 bases and J 4 bases; nucleotides not matched to a gene: 10. The CDR3 has 16 amino acids. The CDR3 bases are TGTGCCAGTAGTATCGGGACAGGTCGGGGTGTCTATGGCTACACCTTC. As protein: CASSIGTGRGVYGYTF.

The rearrangement links TRBV6-2 or TRBV6-3 to TRBJ1-2, with TRBD1 as a possible D gene (5 bases). The V gene's germline CDR1 is MNHEY and CDR2 SVGEGT. Trimming took 0 bases from V and 5 from J, leaving 10 bases between them. This CDR3 has 14 residues. The DNA of the CDR3 is TGTGCCAGCAGTTACTCAGGGGTGCGGTATGGCTACACCTTC. Amino acid sequence: CASSYSGVRYGYTF.

J is TRBJ2-1 and V is TRBV11-2; TRBD2 matches 8 bases. Germline values: CDR1 SGHAT, CDR2 FQNNGV. Trimming at V came to 5 bases and at J to 10 bases, leaving 4 bases not matched to a gene. The CDR3 runs 12 residues. The CDR3 bases are TGTGCCAGCAGCCCTCAGCGGGAGGAGCAGTTCTTC. This codes for CASSPQREEQFF.

The chain joins TRBV6-1 to TRBJ1-2; D not resolved. The V gene's germline CDR1 is MNHNS and CDR2 SASEGT. Trimming removed 2 bases at V and 0 bases at J, with 4 bases between. There are 13 residues in the CDR3. The chain's CDR3 is CASSENTNYGYTF. CDR3 bases: TGTGCCAGCAGTGAAAATACTAACTATGGCTACACCTTC.

The chain links TRBV6-5 to TRBJ2-1; 11 nucleotides align to TRBD2. The germline V gene encodes CDR1 MNHEY and CDR2 SVGAGI. V lost 3 bases, J lost 13 bases, and 8 bases stayed unmatched. The CDR3 length is 14 residues. Here the CDR3 DNA reads TGTGCCAGCAGTTATACCGGGACTAGCGGCCGACAGTTCTTC. Translation gives CASSYTGTSGRQFF.